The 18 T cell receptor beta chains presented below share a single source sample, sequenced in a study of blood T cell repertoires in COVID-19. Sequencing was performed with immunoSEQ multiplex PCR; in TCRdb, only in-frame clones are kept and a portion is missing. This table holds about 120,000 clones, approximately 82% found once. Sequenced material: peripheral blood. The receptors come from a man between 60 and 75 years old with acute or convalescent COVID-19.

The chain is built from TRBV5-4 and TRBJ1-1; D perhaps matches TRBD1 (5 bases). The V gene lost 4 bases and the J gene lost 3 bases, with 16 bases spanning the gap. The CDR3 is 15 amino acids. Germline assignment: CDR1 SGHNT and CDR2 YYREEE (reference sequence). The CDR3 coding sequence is TGTGCCAGCAGCCGGGACTGGCCCGGCGACACTGAAGCTTTCTTT. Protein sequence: CASSRDWPGDTEAFF.

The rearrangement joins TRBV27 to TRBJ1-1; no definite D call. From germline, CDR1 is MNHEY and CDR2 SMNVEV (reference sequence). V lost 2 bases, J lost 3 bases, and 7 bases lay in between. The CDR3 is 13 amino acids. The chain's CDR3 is CASSLNRDTEAFF. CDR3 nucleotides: TGTGCCAGCAGTTTAAACCGGGACACTGAAGCTTTCTTT.

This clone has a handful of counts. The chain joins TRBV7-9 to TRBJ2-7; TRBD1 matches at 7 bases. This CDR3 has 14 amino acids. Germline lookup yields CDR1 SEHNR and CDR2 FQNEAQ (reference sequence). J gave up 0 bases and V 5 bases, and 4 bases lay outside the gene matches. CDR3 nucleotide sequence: TGTGCCAGCAGCCCAGGACAGGCCTCCTACGAGCAGTACTTC. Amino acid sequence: CASSPGQASYEQYF.

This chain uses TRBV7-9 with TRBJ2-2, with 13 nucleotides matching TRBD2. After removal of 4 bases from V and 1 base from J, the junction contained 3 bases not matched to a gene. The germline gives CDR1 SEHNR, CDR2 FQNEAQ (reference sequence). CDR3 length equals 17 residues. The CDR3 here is CASSSRLAGGNTGELFF. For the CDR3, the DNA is TGTGCCAGCAGCTCCCGACTAGCGGGAGGGAACACCGGGGAGCTGTTTTTT.

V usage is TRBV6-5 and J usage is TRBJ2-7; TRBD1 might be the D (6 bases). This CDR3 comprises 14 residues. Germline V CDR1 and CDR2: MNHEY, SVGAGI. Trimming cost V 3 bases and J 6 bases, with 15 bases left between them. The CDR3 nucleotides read TGTGCCAGCAGTTATGGGCAGGGGCTGGCCGAGCAGTACTTC. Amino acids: CASSYGQGLAEQYF.

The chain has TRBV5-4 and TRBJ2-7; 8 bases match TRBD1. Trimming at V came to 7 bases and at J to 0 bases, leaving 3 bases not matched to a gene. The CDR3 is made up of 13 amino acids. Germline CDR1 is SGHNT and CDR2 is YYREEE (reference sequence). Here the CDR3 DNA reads TGTGCCAGCCGGACAGGGTCCTCCTACGAGCAGTACTTC. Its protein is CASRTGSSYEQYF.

The CDR3 nucleotides read TGTGCCAGCAGCAAAAAATACTGCGCGGAGTACTCCTACGAGCAGTACTTC. The encoded protein is CASSKKYCAEYSYEQYF. The chain has TRBV21-1 and TRBJ2-7; TRBD2 is the table's D call, not checked against the DNA. TRBV21-1 is a listed pseudogene. The length of the CDR3 is 17 residues.

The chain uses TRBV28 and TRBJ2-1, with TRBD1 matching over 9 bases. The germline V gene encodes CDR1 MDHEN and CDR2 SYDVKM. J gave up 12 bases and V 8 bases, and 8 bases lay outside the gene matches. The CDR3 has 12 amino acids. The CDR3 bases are TGTGCCAGCGGGACAGGGATCAGTGGGCAGTTCTTC. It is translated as CASGTGISGQFF.

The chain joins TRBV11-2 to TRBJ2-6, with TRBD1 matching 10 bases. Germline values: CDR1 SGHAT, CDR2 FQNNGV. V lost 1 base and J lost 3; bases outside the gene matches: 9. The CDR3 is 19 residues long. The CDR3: CASSLGLTGGLGGANVLTF. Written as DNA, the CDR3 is TGTGCCAGCAGCTTAGGGTTGACAGGGGGCTTGGGTGGGGCCAACGTCCTGACTTTC.

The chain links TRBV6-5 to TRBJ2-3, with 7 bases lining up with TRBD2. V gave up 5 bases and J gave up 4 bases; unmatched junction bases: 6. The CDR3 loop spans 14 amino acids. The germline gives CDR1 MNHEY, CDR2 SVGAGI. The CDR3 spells CASSLQTSSDTQYF. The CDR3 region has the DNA TGTGCCAGCAGTCTTCAGACTAGCTCAGATACGCAGTATTTT.

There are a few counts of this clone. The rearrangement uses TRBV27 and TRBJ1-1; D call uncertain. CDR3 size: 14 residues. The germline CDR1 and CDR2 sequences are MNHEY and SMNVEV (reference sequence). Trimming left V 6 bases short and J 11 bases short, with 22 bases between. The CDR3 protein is CASSTILMRASAFF. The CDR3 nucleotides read TGTGCCAGCAGCACAATCCTAATGCGGGCCTCGGCTTTCTTT.

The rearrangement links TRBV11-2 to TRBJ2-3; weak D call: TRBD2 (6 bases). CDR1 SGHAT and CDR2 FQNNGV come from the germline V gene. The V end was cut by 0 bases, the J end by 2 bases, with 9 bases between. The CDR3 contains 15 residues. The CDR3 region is CASSLDGTYTDTQYF. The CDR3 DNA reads TGTGCCAGCAGCTTAGATGGGACTTACACAGATACGCAGTATTTT.

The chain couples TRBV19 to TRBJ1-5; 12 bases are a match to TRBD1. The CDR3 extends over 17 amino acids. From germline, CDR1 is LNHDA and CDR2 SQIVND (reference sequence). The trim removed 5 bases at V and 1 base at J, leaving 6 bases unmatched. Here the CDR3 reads CASSPGTGGASNQPQHF. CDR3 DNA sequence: TGTGCCAGTAGTCCCGGGACAGGGGGCGCGAGCAATCAGCCCCAGCATTTT.

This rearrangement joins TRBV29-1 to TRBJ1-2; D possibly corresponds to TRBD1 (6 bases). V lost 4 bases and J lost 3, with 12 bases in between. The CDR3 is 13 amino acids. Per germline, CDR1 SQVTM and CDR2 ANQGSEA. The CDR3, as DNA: TGCAGCGTTGGTGCCAGACAGGACTATGGCTACACCTTC. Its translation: CSVGARQDYGYTF.

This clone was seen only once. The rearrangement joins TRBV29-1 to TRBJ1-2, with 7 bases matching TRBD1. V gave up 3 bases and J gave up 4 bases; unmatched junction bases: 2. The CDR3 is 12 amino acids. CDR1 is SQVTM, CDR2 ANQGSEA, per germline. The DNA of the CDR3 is TGCAGCGTTGATTACAGGGGCTATGGCTACACCTTC. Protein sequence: CSVDYRGYGYTF.

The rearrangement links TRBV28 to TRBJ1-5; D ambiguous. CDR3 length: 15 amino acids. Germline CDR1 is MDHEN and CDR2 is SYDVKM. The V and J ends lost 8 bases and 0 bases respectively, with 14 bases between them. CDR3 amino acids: CASHSWHDSNQPQHF. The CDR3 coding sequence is TGTGCCAGCCACAGTTGGCATGATAGCAATCAGCCCCAGCATTTT. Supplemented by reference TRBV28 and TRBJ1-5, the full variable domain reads DVKVTQSSRYLVKRTGEKVFLECVQDMDHENMFWYRQDPGLGLRLIYFSYDVKMKEKGDIPEGYSVSREKKERFSLILESASTNQTSMYLCASHSWHDSNQPQHFGDGTRLSIL.

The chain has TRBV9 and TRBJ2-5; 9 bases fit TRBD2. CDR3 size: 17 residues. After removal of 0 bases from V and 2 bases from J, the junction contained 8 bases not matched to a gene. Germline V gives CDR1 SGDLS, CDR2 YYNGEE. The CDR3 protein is CASSVGSSGRGQETQYF. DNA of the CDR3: TGTGCCAGCAGCGTAGGGAGTAGCGGGAGAGGTCAAGAGACCCAGTACTTC. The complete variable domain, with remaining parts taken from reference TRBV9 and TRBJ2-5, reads DSGVTQTPKHLITATGQRVTLRCSPRSGDLSVYWYQQSLDQGLQFLIQYYNGEERAKGNILERFSAQQFPDLHSELNLSSLELGDSALYFCASSVGSSGRGQETQYFGPGTRLLVL.

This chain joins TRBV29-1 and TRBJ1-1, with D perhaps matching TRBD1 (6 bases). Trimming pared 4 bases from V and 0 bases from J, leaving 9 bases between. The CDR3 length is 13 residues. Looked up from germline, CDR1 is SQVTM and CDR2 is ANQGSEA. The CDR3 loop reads CSVGTVMNTEAFF. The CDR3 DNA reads TGCAGCGTTGGGACAGTGATGAACACTGAAGCTTTCTTT.